This is a list of T cell receptor beta chains from one sample in a study of blood T cells in healthy people across ages. TCRdb called the 5' RACE reads again in MiXCR, with one record for every CDR3 protein. Among over a million distinct CDR3 sequences listed, around 59% were seen once. The sequenced material came from blood. The receptors shown here come from a man younger than 30 in good health. Both conserved end residues are part of each CDR3. Each record gives: J gene, clone size, V gene, D gene, CDR3 DNA, CDR3 protein. A D gene is named only where the DNA matches it firmly. Size tells how often a clone was seen (once, few, many) or the class of an expanded clone, and some rows leave it out.

J: TRBJ1-2
size: few
V: TRBV6-6
D: NA
DNA: TGTGCCAGCAGTCCCTTAGGCTCCGATGGCTACACCTTC
CDR3: CASSPLGSDGYTF

J: TRBJ2-2
size: few
V: TRBV29-1
D: NA
DNA: TGCGGCGTTCCCGGGGAAGCCGGTGAGCTGTTTTTT
CDR3: CGVPGEAGELFF

J: TRBJ1-1
size: NA
V: TRBV9
D: NA
DNA: TGTGCCAGCAGCCCCCATAGTGAGATGAACACTGAAGCTTTCTTT
CDR3: CASSPHSEMNTEAFF

J: TRBJ1-2
size: NA
V: TRBV7-9
D: NA
DNA: TGTGCCAGCAGCTTTCTGCCCCCCGATAACTATGGCTACACCTTC
CDR3: CASSFLPPDNYGYTF

J: TRBJ2-2
size: NA
V: TRBV29-1
D: NA
DNA: TGCAGCGTTGCCAGAGCGATGAACACCGGGGAGCTGTTTTTT
CDR3: CSVARAMNTGELFF

J: TRBJ2-2
size: NA
V: TRBV4-2
D: TRBD2
DNA: TGTGCCAGCAGCCAAACAGGGACTAGCGAGAGGACCGGGGAGCTGTTTTTT
CDR3: CASSQTGTSERTGELFF

J: TRBJ1-2
size: few
V: TRBV29-1
D: NA
DNA: TGCAGCGTTGAGTGGGGAAACTATGGCTACACCTTC
CDR3: CSVEWGNYGYTF

J: TRBJ1-1
size: NA
V: TRBV10-3
D: NA
DNA: TGTGCCATCAGAGGCGCACGAGGGGGGACTGAAGCTTTCTTT
CDR3: CAIRGARGGTEAFF

J: TRBJ2-7
size: NA
V: TRBV20-1
D: NA
DNA: TGCAGTGCGGCAGAGGTCGGGACCCCCTACGAGCAGTACTTC
CDR3: CSAAEVGTPYEQYF

J: TRBJ1-1
size: NA
V: TRBV12-3/TRBV12-4
D: NA
DNA: TGTGCCAGCAGCCCCCGGCCCCCCACTGAAGCTTTCTTT
CDR3: CASSPRPPTEAFF

J: TRBJ2-7
size: NA
V: TRBV27
D: TRBD1
DNA: TGTGCCAGCCGGGACAGGGGGTTCTACGAGCAGTACTTC
CDR3: CASRDRGFYEQYF

J: TRBJ1-5
size: NA
V: TRBV5-1
D: NA
DNA: TGCGCCAGCAGCCCGGGACCCGCAGTTGCGAATCAGCCCCAGCATTTT
CDR3: CASSPGPAVANQPQHF

J: TRBJ2-7
size: NA
V: TRBV7-2
D: TRBD1
DNA: TGTGCCGGCATCCAGGGACAGGGGGCTTTAGTCTACGAGCAGTACTTC
CDR3: CAGIQGQGALVYEQYF

J: TRBJ2-1
size: NA
V: TRBV9
D: TRBD2
DNA: TGTGCCAGCAGCGTTGCGACTAGCGGGAGGGGGGCGGATGAGCAGTTCTTC
CDR3: CASSVATSGRGADEQFF

J: TRBJ2-1
size: NA
V: TRBV20-1
D: TRBD2
DNA: TGCAGTGCTAGCTCAACTAGCGGGGGGGGTTGGAATGAGCAGTTCTTC
CDR3: CSASSTSGGGWNEQFF

J: TRBJ2-4
size: NA
V: TRBV3-1
D: NA
DNA: TGTGCCAGCAGCCCAGGTAGGGGAGACATTCAGTACTTC
CDR3: CASSPGRGDIQYF

J: TRBJ2-7
size: NA
V: TRBV11-2
D: NA
DNA: TGTGCCAGCAGCCTGGGGGGGCAGAATGAGCAGTACTTC
CDR3: CASSLGGQNEQYF

J: TRBJ2-5
size: many
V: TRBV20-1
D: TRBD2
DNA: TGCAGTGCCCCCCCGGCGGGGGTAGGGGTACAAGAGACCCAGTACTTC
CDR3: CSAPPAGVGVQETQYF

J: TRBJ2-1
size: NA
V: TRBV29-1
D: TRBD2
DNA: TGCAGCGTTCTCTATAGCGGGGGGCGGACGCGTGAGCAGTTCTTC
CDR3: CSVLYSGGRTREQFF

J: TRBJ1-1
size: few
V: TRBV4-1
D: NA
DNA: TGCGCCAGCAGCCGGGGACCAAGCCCCACTGAAGCTTTCTTT
CDR3: CASSRGPSPTEAFF

J: TRBJ2-1
size: NA
V: TRBV6-1
D: TRBD2
DNA: TGTGCCAGCAGTCAGCCGGGACTAGCGTCCCCGCACGGTGAGCAGTTCTTC
CDR3: CASSQPGLASPHGEQFF

J: TRBJ2-2
size: NA
V: TRBV4-1
D: TRBD1
DNA: TGCGCCAGCAGCCATTTAGGGACAGGGGACACCGGGGAGCTGTTTTTT
CDR3: CASSHLGTGDTGELFF

J: TRBJ2-7
size: few
V: TRBV6-2/TRBV6-3
D: NA
DNA: TGTGCCAGCAGTTATCTTCGGGGCAGCGAGCAGTACTTC
CDR3: CASSYLRGSEQYF

J: TRBJ2-1
size: NA
V: TRBV5-8
D: NA
DNA: TGTGCCAGCAGCCCCCAGAGGGTGGTTGAGCAGTTCTTC
CDR3: CASSPQRVVEQFF

J: TRBJ1-1
size: few
V: TRBV5-6
D: NA
DNA: TGTGCCAGCAGCTTCCGGACCCACAACACTGAAGCTTTCTTT
CDR3: CASSFRTHNTEAFF

J: TRBJ2-5
size: NA
V: TRBV9
D: NA
DNA: TGTGCCAGCAGCGTAGCCGGGGGTCAGACCCAGTACTTC
CDR3: CASSVAGGQTQYF

J: TRBJ2-5
size: NA
V: TRBV20-1
D: NA
DNA: TGCAGTGCTATTGAGGGGCAAGAGACCCAGTACTTC
CDR3: CSAIEGQETQYF

J: TRBJ2-7
size: few
V: TRBV20-1
D: NA
DNA: TGCAGTGCTAGAGGTCCGGGCCCCTCGGACGAGCAGTACTTC
CDR3: CSARGPGPSDEQYF

J: TRBJ2-7
size: few
V: TRBV20-1
D: TRBD2
DNA: TGCAGTGCTAGAGGACTAGCGGCCTGGGAGCAGTACTTC
CDR3: CSARGLAAWEQYF

J: TRBJ2-3
size: NA
V: TRBV7-8
D: TRBD2
DNA: TGTGCCAGCAGCGAAGGACTAGCGGGAGGGCCTATCCCAGATACGCAGTATTTT
CDR3: CASSEGLAGGPIPDTQYF

J: TRBJ1-2
size: once
V: TRBV6-5
D: NA
DNA: TGTGCCAGCAGTTACAGGTCGTTTGAGCCTTATGGCTACACCTTC
CDR3: CASSYRSFEPYGYTF

J: TRBJ2-6
size: NA
V: TRBV4-3
D: NA
DNA: TGCGCCAGCAGCCAAAGGCAGGGCTTATCTGGGGCCAACGTCCTGACTTTC
CDR3: CASSQRQGLSGANVLTF

J: TRBJ2-7
size: NA
V: TRBV10-3
D: NA
DNA: TGTGCCATCGGGTCCGAAGACGAGCAGTACTTC
CDR3: CAIGSEDEQYF

J: TRBJ2-4
size: NA
V: TRBV20-1
D: NA
DNA: TGCAGTGCTAGACCGTCGGTCGAGCTAGCCAAAAACATTCAGTACTTC
CDR3: CSARPSVELAKNIQYF

J: TRBJ2-1
size: NA
V: TRBV6-5
D: NA
DNA: TGTGCCAGCAGTCGACAGGGAGGTAATGAGCAGTTCTTC
CDR3: CASSRQGGNEQFF

J: TRBJ2-6
size: few
V: TRBV3-1
D: NA
DNA: TGTGCCAGCAGCCAAGCGAACTCTGGGGCCAACGTCCTGACTTTC
CDR3: CASSQANSGANVLTF

J: TRBJ2-3
size: NA
V: TRBV6-5
D: NA
DNA: TGTGCCAGCAGTTACTCGACACGGCTTCACCCGGTAGATACGCAGTATTTT
CDR3: CASSYSTRLHPVDTQYF

J: TRBJ2-7
size: NA
V: TRBV5-1
D: NA
DNA: TGCGCCAGCAGCCCGGATTCTTCACAGGGAACCCACGAGCAGTACTTC
CDR3: CASSPDSSQGTHEQYF

J: TRBJ2-5
size: few
V: TRBV20-1
D: TRBD1
DNA: TGCAGTGCTAGAGATCAGGGGGCCGGGGCCACCCAGTACTTC
CDR3: CSARDQGAGATQYF

J: TRBJ1-1
size: few
V: TRBV3-1
D: NA
DNA: TGTGCCAGCAGCATACAGGGCTCTGAAGCTTTCTTT
CDR3: CASSIQGSEAFF

J: TRBJ2-7
size: NA
V: TRBV13
D: NA
DNA: TGTGCCAGCAGCTCCCCGCCCCTCTCCGAGCAGTACTTC
CDR3: CASSSPPLSEQYF

J: TRBJ1-2
size: NA
V: TRBV29-1
D: TRBD1
DNA: TGCAGCGCCCGGGACAGGGTGTGTGGCTACACCTTC
CDR3: CSARDRVCGYTF

J: TRBJ2-7
size: few
V: TRBV2
D: NA
DNA: TGTGCCAGCAGCGGAGAGTACCGTCCGATCTACGAGCAGTACTTC
CDR3: CASSGEYRPIYEQYF

J: TRBJ1-2
size: NA
V: TRBV3-1
D: TRBD1
DNA: TGTGCCAGCAGCCAGACAGGGTCAGGAGGCTACACCTTC
CDR3: CASSQTGSGGYTF

J: TRBJ2-4
size: NA
V: TRBV28
D: NA
DNA: TGTGCCAGCAGTTTAAGGGTTACACCCGGGGCTGGGGCCAAAAACATTCAGTACTTC
CDR3: CASSLRVTPGAGAKNIQYF

J: TRBJ1-5
size: NA
V: TRBV4-1
D: NA
DNA: TGCGCCAGCAGCCAAGGTCCTGACAGGTATCAGCCCCGGCATTTT
CDR3: CASSQGPDRYQPRHF

J: TRBJ2-1
size: NA
V: TRBV18
D: NA
DNA: TGTGCCAGCTCATTCTTAGCGAAGAGCTCCTACAATGAGCAGTTCTTC
CDR3: CASSFLAKSSYNEQFF

J: TRBJ2-5
size: few
V: TRBV11-2
D: NA
DNA: TGTGCCAGCAGCTTAGGCTGGGGCGAGACCCAGTACTTC
CDR3: CASSLGWGETQYF

J: TRBJ1-2
size: NA
V: TRBV6-5
D: TRBD1
DNA: TGTGCCAGCAGTTTGAACCTCAGGGGGCGAGCCTCCCTTAGCTATGGCTACACCTTC
CDR3: CASSLNLRGRASLSYGYTF

J: TRBJ1-5
size: NA
V: TRBV12-3/TRBV12-4
D: NA
DNA: TGTGCCAGCAGTTTGGCCAGGGTAGGGGTAAGGGGCAATCAGCCCCAGCATTTT
CDR3: CASSLARVGVRGNQPQHF

J: TRBJ2-1
size: NA
V: TRBV12-3/TRBV12-4
D: NA
DNA: TGTGCCAGCCCCCCCCGGGACTTACGTGACAATGAGCAGTTCTTC
CDR3: CASPPRDLRDNEQFF

J: TRBJ2-7
size: NA
V: TRBV3-1
D: TRBD1
DNA: TGTGCCAGCAGCCAAGATGTGGACAGGCCGTACGAGCAGTACTTC
CDR3: CASSQDVDRPYEQYF

J: TRBJ1-1
size: NA
V: TRBV6-2/TRBV6-3
D: NA
DNA: TGTGCCAGCAGAAACTTCGGGGCTGAAGCTTTCTTT
CDR3: CASRNFGAEAFF

J: TRBJ1-2
size: NA
V: TRBV7-9
D: TRBD1
DNA: TGTGCCAGCAGCTCGAACCGGGACAGGGGGTTTAAGGATGGCTACACCTTC
CDR3: CASSSNRDRGFKDGYTF